A single sample is the source of the 11 T cell receptor beta chains below, sequenced in a study of blood T cell repertoires in COVID-19. TCRdb's copy holds only in-frame clones and misses some; the assay was immunoSEQ multiplex PCR. This sample has approximately 250,000 clones; 88% occur once, and the top ten carry around 3.1%. Sequencing was carried out using PBMCs or T cells enriched from blood (not recorded which). Receptors originate from a woman aged 40 to 49 who had been exposed to COVID-19.

This chain links TRBV6-5 with TRBJ1-1; D is uncertain. V was cut by 0 bases and J by 6 bases, with 14 bases left in between. The CDR3 is 15 amino acids. Per the germline V gene, CDR1 is MNHEY and CDR2 is SVGAGI. The DNA for the CDR3 is TGTGCCAGCAGTTACTCGAGATTTCACGAATCTGAAGCTTTCTTT. Amino acid sequence: CASSYSRFHESEAFF.

The rearrangement links TRBV20-1 to TRBJ2-5; 9 positions match TRBD1. This CDR3 is built from 15 residues. The V gene end was trimmed by 3 bases and the J gene end by 4 bases; junction bases not matched to a gene: 9. Germline CDR1 is DFQATT and CDR2 is SNEGSKA (reference sequence). The CDR3 reads CSASPWDRASETQYF. The CDR3 DNA is TGCAGTGCTAGTCCGTGGGACAGGGCTTCAGAGACCCAGTACTTC.

The V and J genes are TRBV28 and TRBJ2-7; 9 bases fit TRBD2. Germline CDR1 reads MDHEN; CDR2 reads SYDVKM. The trim removed 7 bases at V and 3 bases at J, leaving 7 bases unmatched. CDR3 length: 14 amino acids. This CDR3 reads CASIETSGVYEQYF. The CDR3 DNA follows: TGTGCCAGCATAGAGACTAGCGGAGTCTACGAGCAGTACTTC.

This clone was seen just once. The V and J genes are TRBV11-2 and TRBJ2-7, with no clear D. Germline lookup yields CDR1 SGHAT and CDR2 FQNNGV. The CDR3 covers 14 residues. Trimming took off 2 bases at V and 3 bases at J, with 11 bases between the two ends. In DNA, the CDR3 is TGTGCCAGCAGCTTATTTTCGTCGTTCTACGAGCAGTACGTC. This codes for CASSLFSSFYEQYV.

The chain links TRBV6-4 to TRBJ1-6; TRBD1 agrees at 8 bases. V was clipped by 6 bases and J by 5 bases; unmatched bases: 6. This CDR3 region has 15 residues. Germline CDR1 and CDR2: MRHNA and SNTAGT. Written as DNA, the CDR3 is TGTGCCAGCAGATTGGACAGGGCAAATAATTCACCCCTCCACTTT. This translates into CASRLDRANNSPLHF.

The CDR3 here is CASSSDDYQTGLLYTGELFF. The CDR3 nucleotides are TGTGCCAGCAGCTCGGACGATTACCAGACAGGGCTACTATACACCGGGGAGCTGTTTTTT. V gene TRBV6-2 or TRBV6-3 combines with J gene TRBJ2-2; 7 bases match TRBD1. Per the germline V gene, CDR1 is MNHEY and CDR2 is SVGEGT. Trimming at V came to 6 bases and at J to 3 bases, leaving 22 bases not matched to a gene. CDR3 size: 20 residues.

This clone was counted once. The chain is built from TRBV5-3 and TRBJ1-6, with TRBD1 as a possible D gene (6 bases). TRBV5-3 is an open reading frame whose function is uncertain. The germline V and J ends were trimmed by 8 bases and 8 bases, with 23 bases remaining between them. This CDR3 is built from 16 residues. CDR3 DNA sequence: TGTGCCAGCACCTGGACAGACTTGGATCCATATTCACCCCTCCACTTT. This sequence encodes CASTWTDLDPYSPLHF.

The chain has TRBV20-1 and TRBJ1-1, with D possibly TRBD1 on 5 matching bases. Trimming took 5 bases from V and 7 from J, leaving 11 bases between them. Germline V CDR1 and CDR2: DFQATT, SNEGSKA (reference sequence). The CDR3 extends over 11 amino acids. CDR3 bases: TGCAGTGCTCGAGCCCAGGGTGAAGCTTTCTTT. Translating gives CSARAQGEAFF.

The sample holds one count of this clone. The chain links TRBV5-4 to TRBJ2-3; TRBD1 might be the D (6 bases). The CDR3 runs 15 residues. Trimming pared 3 bases from V and 0 bases from J, leaving 11 bases between. CDR1 is SGHNT, CDR2 YYREEE, per germline (reference sequence). The CDR3 DNA follows: TGTGCCAGCAGCTACGGGACAACGAGCACAGATACGCAGTATTTT. Its translation: CASSYGTTSTDTQYF.

The chain carries TRBV6-5 and TRBJ1-1; TRBD1 agrees at 10 bases. Per germline, CDR1 MNHEY and CDR2 SVGAGI. V shed 7 bases, J shed 4 bases, and the junction held 3 bases outside the gene matches. The CDR3 extends over 13 amino acids. This chain's CDR3 is CASMGTGATEAFF. CDR3 coding DNA: TGTGCCAGCATGGGGACAGGGGCCACTGAAGCTTTCTTT.

V is TRBV10-3 and J is TRBJ1-6; a weak D match, TRBD1 (5 bases). CDR1 is ENHRY, CDR2 SYGVKD, per germline. This CDR3 has 14 amino acids. V was shortened by 0 bases and J by 7 bases, with 7 bases between the two germline ends. CDR3 coding DNA: TGTGCCATCAGTGAGTCAACAGGCAATTCACCCCTCCACTTT. Translation: CAISESTGNSPLHF.